The clone carrying this T cell receptor (beta chain) was detected ten times or more. This sample was included in a study of T-cell reconstitution after alpha-beta-depleted transplantation in children. This CDR3 region has 12 residues. The J segment lost 13 bases and the V segment lost 8 bases, leaving 8 bases of the junction unmatched. Unique molecular identifiers were built into the TCRbeta library. MiXCR, applied by TCRdb to the PCR reads, yields one record per CDR3 protein. Of about 240,000 distinct CDR3 sequences detected, around 11% appear once; the ten largest clones hold about 2.6%. The chain combines TRBV12-3 or TRBV12-4 with TRBJ2-1; 10 nucleotides align to TRBD2. The receptor was derived from a human donor who donated a stem cell graft to a child with acute lymphoblastic leukemia. The sequencing here drew on PBMCs from the stem cell graft donor, taken from the stem cell graft. The CDR3 region has the DNA TGTGCCAGCCGGGGGCTAGCGGGAGTTCAGTTCTTC. Translation: CASRGLAGVQFF.